The 21 T cell receptor beta chains reported below all come from one sample, sequenced in a study of OX40 agonist ivuxolimab in advanced cancers. Data came from immunoSEQ multiplex PCR; TCRdb stores just in-frame clones and leaves some out. The table lists some 66,000 clones, roughly 91% of them singletons. Sequenced material: CD4+ or CD8+ T cells sorted from blood, taken in a trial of the OX40 agonist ivuxolimab. All receptors derive from an adult with an advanced solid tumor such as melanoma, head and neck, liver or kidney cancer.

This clone was recorded a few times. The chain joins TRBV13 to TRBJ2-3; D might be TRBD2 (6 bases). The CDR3 loop spans 18 amino acids. V lost 4 bases, J lost 0 bases, and 20 bases lay in between. Germline V CDR1 and CDR2: PRHDT, FYEKMQ (reference sequence). This CDR3 is CASSYKSPLATSTDTQYF. The CDR3 DNA follows: TGTGCCAGCAGCTACAAATCCCCTCTAGCGACTAGCACAGATACGCAGTATTTT. Full variable domain (remainder filled in from reference TRBV13 and TRBJ2-3): AAGVIQSPRHLIKEKRETATLKCYPIPRHDTVYWYQQGPGQDPQFLISFYEKMQSDKGSIPDRFSAQQFSDYHSELNMSSLELGDSALYFCASSYKSPLATSTDTQYFGPGTRLTVL.

V usage is TRBV6-1 and J usage is TRBJ1-1; D gene uncertain. The CDR3 runs 13 residues. The V gene's germline CDR1 is MNHNS and CDR2 SASEGT. Trimming pared 6 bases from V and 4 bases from J, leaving 12 bases between. In DNA form, the CDR3 reads TGTGCCAGCAGCGCGCAAGGAGGCACTGAAGCTTTCTTT. It encodes CASSAQGGTEAFF.

This clone was seen a few times. The V gene is TRBV7-3, the J gene TRBJ2-3, with D hard to call. V was clipped by 5 bases and J by 0 bases, with 12 bases between them. This CDR3 is built from 15 residues. From germline, CDR1 is SGHTA and CDR2 FQGTGA. The CDR3 is CASSATTSSTDTQYF. CDR3 bases: TGTGCCAGCAGCGCAACTACTTCTAGCACAGATACGCAGTATTTT.

This chain links TRBV6-6 with TRBJ1-1; D remains unclear. The CDR3 is made up of 14 amino acids. The germline V and J ends were trimmed by 2 bases and 6 bases, with 13 bases remaining between them. Per the germline V gene, CDR1 is MNHNY and CDR2 is SVGAGI (reference sequence). CDR3 nucleotides: TGTGCCAGCAGTTACGAACCCCCAGGCGCTGAAGCTTTCTTT. Its translation is CASSYEPPGAEAFF.

This rearrangement joins TRBV5-1 to TRBJ1-2; no clear D. The CDR3 runs to 13 residues. V lost 4 bases, J lost 2 bases, and 9 bases lay in between. Germline V gene lookup returns CDR1 SGHRS and CDR2 YFSETQ. CDR3 protein: CASSQTDNYGYTF. The CDR3 DNA follows: TGCGCCAGCAGCCAGACGGACAACTATGGCTACACCTTC.

This chain joins TRBV7-9 and TRBJ1-2; TRBD1 matches 7 bases. In germline, CDR1 is SEHNR, CDR2 FQNEAQ (reference sequence). The J segment lost 4 bases and the V segment lost 5 bases, leaving 10 bases of the junction unmatched. The CDR3 is made up of 15 amino acids. CDR3 protein: CASSNRDSVSYGYTF. DNA for the CDR3: TGTGCCAGCAGCAATAGGGACAGCGTTTCCTATGGCTACACCTTC.

In this sample, this clone turned up once. The gene calls are TRBV6-1 and TRBJ1-1, with D possibly matching TRBD1 (6 bases). Trimming pared 2 bases from V and 1 base from J, leaving 14 bases between. Germline lookup yields CDR1 MNHNS and CDR2 SASEGT. This CDR3 contains 16 residues. The CDR3 DNA is TGTGCCAGCAGTGAAAGACAGGCGGGGAGGAACACTGAAGCTTTCTTT. This encodes CASSERQAGRNTEAFF.

Only a few counts were recorded for this clone. The genes are TRBV14 and TRBJ2-7, with 7 bases that match TRBD2. Germline V gene data show CDR1 as SGHDN and CDR2 as FVKESK. This CDR3 spans 14 amino acids. With V trimmed by 1 base and J by 3 bases, 3 bases remained unmatched. This chain's CDR3 is CASSQAWGGYEQYF. As DNA, the CDR3 is TGTGCCAGCAGCCAAGCTTGGGGGGGCTACGAGCAGTACTTC.

V is TRBV7-4 and J is TRBJ1-4; no clear D. The CDR3 contains 8 residues. Germline assignment: CDR1 SGHVT and CDR2 SQSDAQ. V was cut by 10 bases and J by 8 bases, with 2 bases left in between. The CDR3 protein is CAIEKLFF. For the CDR3, the DNA is TGTGCCATCGAAAAACTGTTTTTT.

CDR3 region: CASSPPGAETQYF. The CDR3, as DNA: TGTGCCAGCAGCCCACCCGGGGCAGAGACCCAGTACTTC. J is TRBJ2-5 and V is TRBV11-3; tentatively, D is TRBD1 or TRBD2 (5 bases each). Germline CDR1 and CDR2: SGHNT and YENEEA. CDR3 length: 13 residues. Trimming took off 5 bases at V and 4 bases at J, with 11 bases between the two ends.

The chain has TRBV29-1 and TRBJ1-2, with D possibly TRBD1 on 5 matching bases. Germline assignment: CDR1 SQVTM and CDR2 ANQGSEA. CDR3 length: 11 amino acids. V dropped 4 bases and J dropped 6 bases, with 9 bases sitting between them. The DNA for the CDR3 is TGCAGCGTTGGGGGGAGCGATGGCTACACCTTC. Translation gives CSVGGSDGYTF.

This clone was found a few times. The chain uses TRBV1 and TRBJ2-7; TRBD2 reflects the table's D call only, with no check against the DNA. TRBV1 is tagged as a pseudogene. The CDR3 loop spans 17 amino acids. The CDR3: CTSSQDERGGGSYEQYF. In nucleotides, the CDR3 is TGCACCAGCAGCCAAGATGAGCGGGGCGGCGGTTCCTACGAGCAGTACTTC.

The chain couples TRBV6-5 to TRBJ2-3; 8 nucleotides line up with TRBD2. Germline assignment: CDR1 MNHEY and CDR2 SVGAGI. J lost 6 bases, V lost 0 bases, and 8 bases had no gene match. The CDR3 extends over 16 amino acids. The CDR3 DNA follows: TGTGCCAGCAGTTACTCGGGCGGGGGGCGAGGGGATACGCAGTATTTT. It yields the protein CASSYSGGGRGDTQYF.

This chain links TRBV27 with TRBJ1-5; D may be TRBD1 (5 bases). V was cut by 3 bases and J by 1 base, with 13 bases left in between. This CDR3 contains 16 residues. Germline CDR1 is MNHEY and CDR2 is SMNVEV (reference sequence). CDR3 bases: TGTGCCAGCAGTTTTCGGGGCGCGGGAAGCAATCAGCCCCAGCATTTT. Residues: CASSFRGAGSNQPQHF.

This clone was observed once. The chain employs TRBV10-3 and TRBJ1-1, with 7 bases lining up with TRBD1. Trimming cost V 5 bases and J 5 bases; bases outside gene matches: 5. Germline V gene data show CDR1 as ENHRY and CDR2 as SYGVKD. This CDR3 spans 13 amino acids. The CDR3 reads CAISPSGGTEAFF. The CDR3 nucleotides read TGTGCCATCAGTCCCTCAGGGGGAACTGAAGCTTTCTTT.

The V call is TRBV19, the J call TRBJ2-1, with a weak D call TRBD1 (5 bases). The ends were cut back, 7 bases at V and 7 bases at J, with 20 bases in the middle. Germline V gives CDR1 LNHDA, CDR2 SQIVND (reference sequence). The CDR3 totals 15 residues. CDR3 DNA sequence: TGTGCCAGTAAGGGGCTAGTTACTACAATGAATGAGCAGTTCTTC. Encoded protein: CASKGLVTTMNEQFF.

The genes are TRBV12-5 and TRBJ1-5; no firm D call. This CDR3 is built from 13 residues. Germline V gene data show CDR1 as LGHNT and CDR2 as FRNRAP. V lost 1 base and J lost 4, with 5 bases in between. CDR3 nucleotides: TGTGCTAGTGGTTTGGCTTTTAATCAGCCCCAGCATTTT. This codes for CASGLAFNQPQHF.

The chain combines TRBV6-1 with TRBJ1-1; D call uncertain. V lost 0 bases and J lost 0, with 8 bases in between. This CDR3 has 15 residues. Germline loops: CDR1 MNHNS, CDR2 SASEGT. As DNA, the CDR3 is TGTGCCAGCAGTGAAGCTCTCCAAGTGAACACTGAAGCTTTCTTT. Its translation: CASSEALQVNTEAFF.

The chain joins TRBV19 to TRBJ1-2, with 8 bases lining up with TRBD1. The trim removed 5 bases at V and 6 bases at J, leaving 11 bases unmatched. The length of the CDR3 is 15 residues. Germline V lookup: CDR1 LNHDA, CDR2 SQIVND (reference sequence). The CDR3 is CASSFPVAGGDGYTF. The CDR3 DNA is TGTGCCAGTAGTTTCCCCGTGGCAGGGGGCGATGGCTACACCTTC. The variable domain in full, with the rest retrieved from reference TRBV19 and TRBJ1-2, is DGGITQSPKYLFRKEGQNVTLSCEQNLNHDAMYWYRQDPGQGLRLIYYSQIVNDFQKGDIAEGYSVSREKKESFPLTVTSAQKNPTAFYLCASSFPVAGGDGYTFGSGTRLTVV.

The chain uses TRBV18 and TRBJ2-7; 7 bases align to TRBD1. Germline V gene sequence: CDR1 KGHSH, CDR2 LQKENI. This CDR3 is 15 amino acids long. V trimming: 3 bases; J trimming: 1 base; junction bases outside the gene matches: 6. CDR3 amino acids: CASSPGQGVSYEQYF. CDR3 DNA: TGTGCCAGCTCACCGGGGCAGGGGGTTTCCTACGAGCAGTACTTC.

This clone was picked up one time. The CDR3 here is CASSLGVVNYNEQFF. CDR3 nucleotide sequence: TGCGCCAGCAGCTTAGGGGTCGTTAACTACAATGAGCAGTTCTTC. The chain combines TRBV5-1 with TRBJ2-1, with D possibly being TRBD1 (5 bases). V gave up 2 bases and J gave up 3 bases, with 12 bases separating them. This CDR3 comprises 15 residues. Germline lookup yields CDR1 SGHRS and CDR2 YFSETQ.